This T cell receptor (beta chain) was obtained from a study of chemoradiotherapy in HPV16-positive cancers. Study observations and caveats: In HPV16-positive patients, HPV-responsive T-cell expansion tracked better recurrence-free survival.

Sequencing was performed with immunoSEQ multiplex PCR; in TCRdb, only in-frame clones are kept and a portion is missing. Counted here are over 35,000 clones, 75% to 85% occurring once; the ten biggest clones make up 4.5% to 5.5%. This clone was seen a handful of times. Its target is not known. Germline-derived CDR1 and CDR2 are MGHRA and YSYEKL. After removal of 1 base from V and 4 bases from J, the junction contained 7 bases not matched to a gene. The CDR3 is 17 amino acids. The clonotype comes from a human donor with HPV-associated anogenital cancer. Sequences were derived from blood, sampled from a patient who underwent chemoradiotherapy. The V and J genes are TRBV4-1 and TRBJ1-3; 10 nucleotides match TRBD1. The CDR3 sequence is CASSQAGTGVAGNTIYF. CDR3 coding DNA: TGCGCCAGCAGCCAAGCCGGGACAGGGGTGGCCGGAAACACCATATATTTT.